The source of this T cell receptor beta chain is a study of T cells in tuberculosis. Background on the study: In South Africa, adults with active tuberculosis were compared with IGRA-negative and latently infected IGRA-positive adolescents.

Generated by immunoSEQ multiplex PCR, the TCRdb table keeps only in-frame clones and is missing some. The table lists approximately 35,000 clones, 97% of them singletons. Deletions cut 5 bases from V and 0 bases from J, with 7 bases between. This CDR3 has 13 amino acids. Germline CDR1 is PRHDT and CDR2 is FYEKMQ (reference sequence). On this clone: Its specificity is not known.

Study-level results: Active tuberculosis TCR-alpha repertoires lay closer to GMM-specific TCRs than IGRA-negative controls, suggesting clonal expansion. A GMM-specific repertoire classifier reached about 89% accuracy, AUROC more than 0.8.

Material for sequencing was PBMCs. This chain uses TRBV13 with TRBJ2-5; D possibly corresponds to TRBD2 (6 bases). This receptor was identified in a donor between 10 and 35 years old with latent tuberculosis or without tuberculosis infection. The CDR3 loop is CASSRGYQETQYF. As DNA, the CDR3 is TGTGCCAGCAGCCGGGGGTACCAAGAGACCCAGTACTTC.